This T cell receptor beta chain was sequenced in a study of CD8 T cells in ankylosing spondylitis. Germline-derived CDR1 and CDR2 are SGHRS and YFSETQ. V was shortened by 4 bases and J by 2 bases, with 14 bases between the two germline ends. This CDR3 has 15 amino acids. TCRdb passed the 5' RACE reads through MiXCR, listing each CDR3 protein once. The data hold roughly 490,000 distinct CDR3 sequences, with less than 6% observed a single time. Regarding the study as a whole: Typical of ankylosing spondylitis blood, it appeared, was a TCR beta motif of fewer than 10 highly homologous variants. Disease-linked clones were found to be CD8+ and relatively rare in peripheral blood. There was reportedly significant enrichment of clones that were disease-linked in matched ankylosing spondylitis synovial fluid.

With respect to this clonotype: As yet, its antigen is unknown.

The sequence derives from a male donor with ankylosing spondylitis. The chain couples TRBV5-1 to TRBJ2-3; D might be TRBD1 (7 bases). The sample consisted of blood, either unsorted or a sorted T cell fraction (not recorded which). Here the CDR3 DNA reads TGCGCCAGCAGCGGCCGCAGGGGGGTCACAGATACGCAGTATTTT. Protein sequence: CASSGRRGVTDTQYF.